This T cell receptor beta chain originates from a study of blood T cell repertoires in COVID-19. Overall study: T cells, B-cell-depleted T cells, or PBMCs provided the cDNA or gDNA that served as material.

In the study's own analysis: Cell counts per sample came from amplifying reference gene primers. Profiled with immunoSEQ multiplex PCR; TCRdb holds only in-frame clones, not every one. V, J and clone size derive from that table, while D and trimming were established from the DNA sequence. The table includes about 250,000 clones, roughly 85% detected once. This CDR3 is built from 16 residues. Germline trimming cut 3 bases from V and 0 bases from J; bases unmatched to any gene: 5. Looked up from germline, CDR1 is SGHTA and CDR2 is FQGNSA. This clonotype was obtained from a woman aged 45-60 years with acute COVID-19. This chain links TRBV7-2 with TRBJ1-3; TRBD1 agrees at 7 bases. The sequencing input was PBMCs or T cells enriched from blood (not recorded which). CDR3 loop: CASSLQGVSSGNTIYF. The CDR3, as DNA: TGTGCCAGCAGCTTGCAGGGGGTTAGCTCTGGAAACACCATATATTTT.